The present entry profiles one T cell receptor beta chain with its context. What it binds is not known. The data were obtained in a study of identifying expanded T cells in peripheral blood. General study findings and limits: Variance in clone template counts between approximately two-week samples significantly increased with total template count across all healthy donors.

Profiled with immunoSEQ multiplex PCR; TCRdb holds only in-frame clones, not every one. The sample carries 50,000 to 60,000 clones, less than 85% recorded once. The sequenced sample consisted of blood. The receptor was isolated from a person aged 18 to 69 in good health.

Written as DNA, the CDR3 is TGTGCCAGCAGTGCTAGTGCAGGGAACACTGAAGCTTTCTTT. It codes for CASSASAGNTEAFF. The chain couples TRBV2 to TRBJ1-1; D is unclear. V was pared by 4 bases and J by 1 base, with 10 bases between. Germline V gene data show CDR1 as SNHLY and CDR2 as FYNNEI. The CDR3 has 14 residues.